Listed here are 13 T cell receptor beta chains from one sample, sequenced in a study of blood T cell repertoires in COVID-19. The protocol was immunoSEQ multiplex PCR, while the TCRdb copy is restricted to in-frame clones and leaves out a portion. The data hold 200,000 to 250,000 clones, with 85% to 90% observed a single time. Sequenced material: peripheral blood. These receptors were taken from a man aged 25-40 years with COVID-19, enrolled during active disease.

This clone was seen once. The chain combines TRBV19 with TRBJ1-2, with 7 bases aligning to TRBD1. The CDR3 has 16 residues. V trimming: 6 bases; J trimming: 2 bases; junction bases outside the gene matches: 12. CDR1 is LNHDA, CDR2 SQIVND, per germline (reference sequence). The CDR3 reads CASSPWSGTENYGYTF. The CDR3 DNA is TGTGCCAGTAGCCCATGGTCGGGGACAGAAAACTATGGCTACACCTTC.

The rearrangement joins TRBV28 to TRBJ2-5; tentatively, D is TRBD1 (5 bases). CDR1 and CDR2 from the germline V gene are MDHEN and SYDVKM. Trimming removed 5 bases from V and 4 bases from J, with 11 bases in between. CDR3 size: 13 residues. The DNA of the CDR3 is TGTGCCAGCAGTCCACTGGGGCTAGAGACCCAGTACTTC. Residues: CASSPLGLETQYF.

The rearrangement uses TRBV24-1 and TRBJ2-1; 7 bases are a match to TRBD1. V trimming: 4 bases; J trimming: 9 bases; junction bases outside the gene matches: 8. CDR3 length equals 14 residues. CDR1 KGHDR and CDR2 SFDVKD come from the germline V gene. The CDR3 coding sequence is TGTGCCACCAGTGAAGTGGACAGGCCAGGTGAGCAGTTCTTC. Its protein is CATSEVDRPGEQFF.

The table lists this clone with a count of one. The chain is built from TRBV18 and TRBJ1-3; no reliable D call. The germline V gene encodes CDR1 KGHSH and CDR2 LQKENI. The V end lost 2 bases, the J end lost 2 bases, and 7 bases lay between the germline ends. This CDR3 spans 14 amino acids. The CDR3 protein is CASSPFSPGNTIYF. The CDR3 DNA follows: TGTGCCAGCTCACCATTCAGTCCTGGAAACACCATATATTTT. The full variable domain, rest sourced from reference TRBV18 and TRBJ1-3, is NAGVMQNPRHLVRRRGQEARLRCSPMKGHSHVYWYRQLPEEGLKFMVYLQKENIIDESGMPKERFSAEFPKEGPSILRIQQVVRGDSAAYFCASSPFSPGNTIYFGEGSWLTVV.

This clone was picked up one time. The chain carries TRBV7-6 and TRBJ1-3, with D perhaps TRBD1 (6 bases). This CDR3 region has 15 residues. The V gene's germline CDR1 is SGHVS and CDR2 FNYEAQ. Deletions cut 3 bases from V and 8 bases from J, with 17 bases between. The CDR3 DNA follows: TGTGCCAGCAGCTTTTCGAAAGGGGGGGGTTACACCATATATTTT. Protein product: CASSFSKGGGYTIYF.

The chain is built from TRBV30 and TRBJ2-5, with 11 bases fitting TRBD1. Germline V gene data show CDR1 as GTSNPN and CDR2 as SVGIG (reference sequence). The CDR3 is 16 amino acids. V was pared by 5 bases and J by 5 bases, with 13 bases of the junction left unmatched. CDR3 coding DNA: TGTGCCTGGGGAAAATGGACAGGGGGCGCCGGTGAGACCCAGTACTTC. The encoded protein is CAWGKWTGGAGETQYF.

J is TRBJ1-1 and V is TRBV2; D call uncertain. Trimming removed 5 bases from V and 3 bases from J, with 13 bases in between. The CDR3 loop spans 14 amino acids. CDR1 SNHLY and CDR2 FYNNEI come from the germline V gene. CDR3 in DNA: TGTGCCAGCAGTCGGGGAGTAACGGACACTGAAGCTTTCTTT. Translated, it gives CASSRGVTDTEAFF.

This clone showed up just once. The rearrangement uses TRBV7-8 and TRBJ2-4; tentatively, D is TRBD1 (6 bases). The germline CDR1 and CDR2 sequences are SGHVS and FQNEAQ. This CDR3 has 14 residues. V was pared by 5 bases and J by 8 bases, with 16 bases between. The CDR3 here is CASSPGGQRDIQYF. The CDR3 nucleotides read TGTGCCAGCAGCCCTGGCGGACAGAGGGACATTCAGTACTTC.

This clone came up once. DNA for the CDR3: TGTGCCAGCTCCCTAGACAGGAACTATGGCTACACCTTC. It yields the protein CASSLDRNYGYTF. The chain has TRBV18 and TRBJ1-2; a possible D gene is TRBD1 (6 bases). The CDR3 contains 13 residues. Germline CDR1 KGHSH, CDR2 LQKENI. V lost 6 bases and J lost 2, with 10 bases in between.

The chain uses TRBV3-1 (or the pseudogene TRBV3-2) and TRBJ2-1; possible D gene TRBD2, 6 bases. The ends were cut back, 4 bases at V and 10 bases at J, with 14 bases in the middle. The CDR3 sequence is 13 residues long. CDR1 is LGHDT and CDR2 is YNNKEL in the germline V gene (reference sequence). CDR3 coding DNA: TGTGCCAGCAGCCCCCGGGACTCCGTAGAGCAGTTCTTC. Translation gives CASSPRDSVEQFF.

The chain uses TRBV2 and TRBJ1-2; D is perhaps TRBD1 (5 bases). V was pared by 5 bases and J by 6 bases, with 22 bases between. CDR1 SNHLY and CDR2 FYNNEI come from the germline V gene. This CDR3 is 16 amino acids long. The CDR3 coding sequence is TGTGCCAGCAGTCGTTTGGAGGGGAGCAAGAGTAATGGCTACACCTTC. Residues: CASSRLEGSKSNGYTF.

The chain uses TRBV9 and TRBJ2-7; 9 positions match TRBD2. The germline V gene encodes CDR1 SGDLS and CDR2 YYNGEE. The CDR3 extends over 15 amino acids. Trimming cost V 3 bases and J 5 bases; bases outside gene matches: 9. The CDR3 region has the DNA TGTGCCAGCAGCGCCCATGGGGGCGGGAGGGACGAGCAGTACTTC. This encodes CASSAHGGGRDEQYF.

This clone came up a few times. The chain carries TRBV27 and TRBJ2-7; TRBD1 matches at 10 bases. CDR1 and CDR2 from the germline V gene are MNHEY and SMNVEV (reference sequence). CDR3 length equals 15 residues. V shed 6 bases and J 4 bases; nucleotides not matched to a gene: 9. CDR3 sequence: CASSLKTGQGYEQYF. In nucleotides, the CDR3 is TGTGCCAGCAGCCTAAAGACGGGACAGGGGTACGAGCAGTACTTC.